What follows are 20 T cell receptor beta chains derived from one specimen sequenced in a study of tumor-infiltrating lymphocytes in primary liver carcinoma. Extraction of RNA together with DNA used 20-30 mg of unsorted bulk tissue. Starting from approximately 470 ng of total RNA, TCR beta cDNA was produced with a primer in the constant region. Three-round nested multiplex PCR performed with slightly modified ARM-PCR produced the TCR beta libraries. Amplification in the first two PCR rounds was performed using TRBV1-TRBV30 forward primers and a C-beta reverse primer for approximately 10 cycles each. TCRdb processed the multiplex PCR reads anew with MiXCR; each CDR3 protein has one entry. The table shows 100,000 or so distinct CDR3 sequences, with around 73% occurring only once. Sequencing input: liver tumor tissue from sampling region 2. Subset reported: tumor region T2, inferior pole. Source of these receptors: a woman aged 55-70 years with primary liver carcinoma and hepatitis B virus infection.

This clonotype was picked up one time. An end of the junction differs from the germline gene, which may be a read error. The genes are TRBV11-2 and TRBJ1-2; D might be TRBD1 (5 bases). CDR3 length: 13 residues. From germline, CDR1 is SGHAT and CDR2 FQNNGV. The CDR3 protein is CANTSGTEYDYTF. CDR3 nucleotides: TGTGCCAACACTTCCGGGACGGAATATGACTACACCTTC.

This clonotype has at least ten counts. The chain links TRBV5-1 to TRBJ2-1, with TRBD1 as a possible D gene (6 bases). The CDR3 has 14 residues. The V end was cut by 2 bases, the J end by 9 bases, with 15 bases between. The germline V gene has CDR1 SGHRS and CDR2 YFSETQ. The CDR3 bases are TGCGCCAGCAGCTTAGCCGGGACAATTAGTGAGCAGTTCTTC. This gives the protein CASSLAGTISEQFF.

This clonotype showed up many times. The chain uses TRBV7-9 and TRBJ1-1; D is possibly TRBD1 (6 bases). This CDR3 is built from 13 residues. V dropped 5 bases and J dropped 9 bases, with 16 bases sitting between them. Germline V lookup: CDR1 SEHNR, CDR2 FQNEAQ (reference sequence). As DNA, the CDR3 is TGTGCCAGCAGCCCGATTTCAGGGGCCAAAGCTTTCTTT. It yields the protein CASSPISGAKAFF.

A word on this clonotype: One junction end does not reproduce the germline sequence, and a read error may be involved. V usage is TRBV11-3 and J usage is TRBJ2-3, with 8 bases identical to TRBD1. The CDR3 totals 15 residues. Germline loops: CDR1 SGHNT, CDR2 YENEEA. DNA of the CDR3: TGTACCAGCAGCTTCGGGACAGGCTTCACAGATACGCAGTATTTC. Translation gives CTSSFGTGFTDTQYF.

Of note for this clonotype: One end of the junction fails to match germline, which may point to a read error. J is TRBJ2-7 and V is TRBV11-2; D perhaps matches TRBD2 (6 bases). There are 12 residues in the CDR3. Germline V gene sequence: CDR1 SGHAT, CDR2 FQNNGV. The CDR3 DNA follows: TGTGCCAGGGGGGGTAGTTCCTACGGGCAGTACTTC. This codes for CARGGSSYGQYF. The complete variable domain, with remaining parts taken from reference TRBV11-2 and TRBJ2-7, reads EAGVAQSPRYKIIEKRQSVAFWCNPISGHATLYWYQQILGQGPKLLIQFQNNGVVDDSQLPKDRFSAERLKGVDSTLKIQPAKLEDSAVYLCARGGSSYGQYFGPGTRLTVT.

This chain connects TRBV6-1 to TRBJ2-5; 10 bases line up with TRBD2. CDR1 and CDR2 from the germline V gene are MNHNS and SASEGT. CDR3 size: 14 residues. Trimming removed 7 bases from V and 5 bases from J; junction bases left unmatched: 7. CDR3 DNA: TGTGCCAGCAACGAGAGCGGGAGGGGTGAGACCCAGTACTTC. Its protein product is CASNESGRGETQYF.

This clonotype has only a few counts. CDR3 DNA: TGTGCCAGCAGTCCCCCCTCCTTAACTAGCGGGAGCGGGATTGAGCAGTTCTTC. Translated, it gives CASSPPSLTSGSGIEQFF. The J gene is TRBJ2-1, the V gene TRBV28, with 11 bases fitting TRBD2. The V segment lost 5 bases and the J segment 9 bases; nucleotides outside the gene matches: 18. Germline V gene sequence: CDR1 MDHEN, CDR2 SYDVKM. CDR3 size: 18 residues.

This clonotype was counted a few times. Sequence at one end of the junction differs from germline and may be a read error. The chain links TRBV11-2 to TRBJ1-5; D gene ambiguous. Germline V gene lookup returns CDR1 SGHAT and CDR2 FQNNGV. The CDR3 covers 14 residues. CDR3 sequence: CTSSFDGSNQSQHF. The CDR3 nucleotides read TGTACCAGCAGCTTTGACGGTAGCAATCAGTCCCAGCATTTT.

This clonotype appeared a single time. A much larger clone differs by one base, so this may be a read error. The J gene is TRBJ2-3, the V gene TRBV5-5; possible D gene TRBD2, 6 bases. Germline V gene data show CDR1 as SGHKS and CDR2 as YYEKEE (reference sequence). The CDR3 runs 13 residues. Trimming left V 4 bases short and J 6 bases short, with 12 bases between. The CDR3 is CASSRGRGDTQYF. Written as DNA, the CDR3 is TGTGCCAGCAGCAGAGGACGGGGGGATACGCAGTATTTT. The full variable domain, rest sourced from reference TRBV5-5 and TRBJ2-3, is DAGVTQSPTHLIKTRGQQVTLRCSPISGHKSVSWYQQVLGQGPQFIFQYYEKEERGRGNFPDRFSARQFPNYSSELNVNALLLGDSALYLCASSRGRGDTQYFGPGTRLTVL.

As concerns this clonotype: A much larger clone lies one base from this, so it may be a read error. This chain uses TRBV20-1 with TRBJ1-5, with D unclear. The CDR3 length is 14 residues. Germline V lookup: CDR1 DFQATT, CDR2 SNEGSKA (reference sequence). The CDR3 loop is CSPRDLRENQPQHF. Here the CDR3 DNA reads TGCAGTCCTAGAGATCTGAGGGAGAATCAGCCCCAGCATTTT.

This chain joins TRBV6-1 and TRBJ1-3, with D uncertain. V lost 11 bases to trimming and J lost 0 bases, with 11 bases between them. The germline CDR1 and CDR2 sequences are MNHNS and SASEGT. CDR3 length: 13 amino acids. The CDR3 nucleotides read TGTGCCGGTATATGGGACTCTGGAAACACCATATATTTT. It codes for CAGIWDSGNTIYF.

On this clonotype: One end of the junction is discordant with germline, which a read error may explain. The CDR3 here is CVSSLGRGEWGVDKQLF. DNA of the CDR3: TGTGTCAGCAGCTTAGGTCGGGGGGAGTGGGGTGTCGATAAGCAGTTATTC. This rearrangement joins TRBV11-3 to TRBJ2-1; 7 nucleotides match TRBD2. Germline CDR1 SGHNT, CDR2 YENEEA. CDR3 size: 17 residues.

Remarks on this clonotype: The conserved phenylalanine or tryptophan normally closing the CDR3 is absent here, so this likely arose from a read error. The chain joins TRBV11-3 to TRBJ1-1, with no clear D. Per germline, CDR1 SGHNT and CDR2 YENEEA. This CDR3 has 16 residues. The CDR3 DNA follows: TGTGCCAGCAGTTTAGTCTGGGAATACCGGAACACTGAAGCTTTCTCT. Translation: CASSLVWEYRNTEAFS.

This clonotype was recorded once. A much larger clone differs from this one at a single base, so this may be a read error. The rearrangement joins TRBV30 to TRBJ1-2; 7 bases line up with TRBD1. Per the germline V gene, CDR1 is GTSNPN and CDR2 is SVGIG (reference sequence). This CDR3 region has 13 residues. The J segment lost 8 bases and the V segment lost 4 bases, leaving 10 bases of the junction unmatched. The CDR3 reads CAWKGGGLGGYTF. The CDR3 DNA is TGTGCCTGGAAGGGAGGGGGCCTAGGCGGCTACACCTTC.

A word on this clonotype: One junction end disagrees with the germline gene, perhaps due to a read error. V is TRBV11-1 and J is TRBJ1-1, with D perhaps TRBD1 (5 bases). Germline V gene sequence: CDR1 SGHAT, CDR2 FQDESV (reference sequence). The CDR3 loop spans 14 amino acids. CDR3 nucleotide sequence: TGTGCCAACAGGCCAATGTCCCTGAACACTGAACCTTTCTTT. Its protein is CANRPMSLNTEPFF.

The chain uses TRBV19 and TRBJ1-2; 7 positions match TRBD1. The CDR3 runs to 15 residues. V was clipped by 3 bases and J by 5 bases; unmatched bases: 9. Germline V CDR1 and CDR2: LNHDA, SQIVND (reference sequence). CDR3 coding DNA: TGTGCCAGTAGTATGGCCCGGACAGGCGAGTATGGCTACACCTTC. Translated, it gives CASSMARTGEYGYTF.

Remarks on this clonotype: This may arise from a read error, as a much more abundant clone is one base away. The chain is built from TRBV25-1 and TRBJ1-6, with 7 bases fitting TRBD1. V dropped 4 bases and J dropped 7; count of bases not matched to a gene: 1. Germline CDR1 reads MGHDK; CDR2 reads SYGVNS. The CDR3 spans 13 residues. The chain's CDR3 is CASSVTGNSPLHF. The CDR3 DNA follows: TGTGCCAGCAGTGTGACAGGGAATTCACCCCTCCACTTT.

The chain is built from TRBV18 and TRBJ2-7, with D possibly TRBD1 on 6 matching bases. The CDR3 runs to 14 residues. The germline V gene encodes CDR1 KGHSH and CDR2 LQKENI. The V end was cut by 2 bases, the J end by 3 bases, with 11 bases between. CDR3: CASSPRGFSYEQYF. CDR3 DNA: TGTGCCAGCTCACCAAGGGGGTTCAGCTACGAGCAGTACTTC.

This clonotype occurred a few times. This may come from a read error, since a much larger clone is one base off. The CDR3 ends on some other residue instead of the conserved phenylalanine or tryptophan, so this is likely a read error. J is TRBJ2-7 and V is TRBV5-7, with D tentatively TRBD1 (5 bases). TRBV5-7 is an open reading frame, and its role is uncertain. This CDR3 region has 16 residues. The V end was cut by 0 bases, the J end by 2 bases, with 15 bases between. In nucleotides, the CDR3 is TGTGCCAGCAGCTTGGAAATAACAGGAAAGGCCTACGAGCAGTACTTG. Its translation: CASSLEITGKAYEQYL.

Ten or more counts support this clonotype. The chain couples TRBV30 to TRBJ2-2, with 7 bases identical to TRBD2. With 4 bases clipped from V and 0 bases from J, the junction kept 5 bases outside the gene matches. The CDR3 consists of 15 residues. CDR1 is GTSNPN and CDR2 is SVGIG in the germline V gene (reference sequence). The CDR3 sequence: CAWIRGLTNTGELFF. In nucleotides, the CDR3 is TGTGCCTGGATCCGGGGACTAACGAACACCGGGGAGCTGTTTTTT.